One and the same sample provided the 27 T cell receptor beta chains below, sequenced in a study of regulatory T cells in long-lasting Graves disease. Building of the TCR beta libraries involved iRepertoire HTBI primers and Arm-PCR of CDR3 regions. TCRdb recomputed calls from the multiplex PCR reads with MiXCR, one row per CDR3 protein. The data show 680,000 or so distinct CDR3 sequences, less than 20% seen once. Time point given: newly diagnosed GD, antithyroid drugs for less than 3 months. RNA isolated from PBMCs was used to make the TCR library. These sequences were also reported in another study, on T cells in Graves' hyperthyroidism and ophthalmopathy.

The material was peripheral blood mononuclear cells (PBMCs), obtained at new diagnosis, from a patient treated with antithyroid drugs. The receptors come from a woman younger than 45 with Graves disease.

The table lists this clonotype with many counts. V gene TRBV20-1 combines with J gene TRBJ2-1; 9 bases agree with TRBD2. CDR3 length: 14 residues. The ends lost 3 bases at V and 5 bases at J; junction bases unmatched: 5. Looked up from germline, CDR1 is DFQATT and CDR2 is SNEGSKA (reference sequence). The CDR3 spells CSASIGLANNEQFF. CDR3 DNA: TGCAGTGCTAGTATCGGACTAGCGAACAATGAGCAGTTCTTC.

This clonotype has a count of ten or more. The chain is built from TRBV12-3 or TRBV12-4 and TRBJ1-2, with 10 bases identical to TRBD1. This CDR3 has 14 amino acids. V was pared by 6 bases and J by 7 bases, with 8 bases of the junction left unmatched. The DNA of the CDR3 is TGTGCCAGCAGCAGGGACAGGGGCTTAGGTGGCTACACCTTC. It translates to CASSRDRGLGGYTF.

This clonotype was recorded a few times. This rearrangement joins TRBV5-6 to TRBJ1-1, with 8 bases matching TRBD1. The trim removed 4 bases at V and 6 bases at J, leaving 8 bases unmatched. This CDR3 region has 14 residues. Germline V CDR1 and CDR2: SGHDT, YYEEEE. CDR3 sequence reads: CASSPDRGRPEAFF. The CDR3 coding sequence is TGTGCCAGCAGCCCCGACAGGGGACGACCTGAAGCTTTCTTT. The whole variable domain, filled in from reference TRBV5-6 and TRBJ1-1, reads DAGVTQSPTHLIKTRGQQVTLRCSPKSGHDTVSWYQQALGQGPQFIFQYYEEEERQRGNFPDRFSGHQFPNYSSELNVNALLLGDSALYLCASSPDRGRPEAFFGQGTRLTVV.

The J gene is TRBJ1-1, the V gene TRBV6-1; D is ambiguous. V was shortened by 4 bases and J by 5 bases, with 14 bases between the two germline ends. Germline CDR1 reads MNHNS; CDR2 reads SASEGT. The CDR3 is 14 residues long. CDR3 sequence reads: CASSARFGFTEAFF. In DNA, the CDR3 is TGTGCCAGCAGTGCAAGGTTTGGGTTTACTGAAGCTTTCTTT.

The chain joins TRBV9 to TRBJ2-7; D is possibly TRBD1 (6 bases). V shed 2 bases and J shed 1 base, with 13 bases lying between them. This CDR3 region has 15 residues. Germline lookup yields CDR1 SGDLS and CDR2 YYNGEE. CDR3 in DNA: TGTGCCAGCAGCGTGAGCCCAGGGGAGTCCTACGAGCAGTACTTC. Its translation is CASSVSPGESYEQYF.

The genes are TRBV29-1 and TRBJ1-1, with TRBD1 as a possible D gene (5 bases). This CDR3 has 14 amino acids. Germline V gives CDR1 SQVTM, CDR2 ANQGSEA. The V gene lost 3 bases and the J gene lost 0 bases, with 11 bases spanning the gap. This CDR3 is CSVEIRGLNTEAFF. The CDR3 coding sequence is TGCAGCGTTGAGATAAGGGGATTGAACACTGAAGCTTTCTTT.

The chain combines TRBV29-1 with TRBJ2-1; weak D call: TRBD1 (6 bases). Germline lookup yields CDR1 SQVTM and CDR2 ANQGSEA. This CDR3 region has 13 residues. V lost 6 bases to trimming and J lost 6 bases, with 15 bases between them. CDR3 DNA: TGCAGCGTCCTCAGGGGTCCAGTCAATGAGCAGTTCTTC. This gives the protein CSVLRGPVNEQFF.

This clonotype was recorded a few times. This sequence joins TRBV28 and TRBJ2-4; no clear D gene. Germline loops: CDR1 MDHEN, CDR2 SYDVKM. This CDR3 is built from 15 residues. Trimming pared 6 bases from V and 0 bases from J, leaving 12 bases between. In DNA form, the CDR3 reads TGTGCCAGCAGAGTCAGCATCCTAGCCAAAAACATTCAGTACTTC. It translates to CASRVSILAKNIQYF.

This clonotype showed up just a few times. The V call is TRBV29-1, the J call TRBJ1-4; D ambiguous. This CDR3 contains 14 residues. Germline assignment: CDR1 SQVTM and CDR2 ANQGSEA. With 0 bases removed from V and 0 bases from J, the gap between germline ends came to 5 bases. The DNA of the CDR3 is TGCAGCGTTGAAGACAGCGCAACTAATGAAAAACTGTTTTTT. This sequence encodes CSVEDSATNEKLFF.

The sample holds a few counts of this clonotype. The chain uses TRBV6-5 and TRBJ1-2, with 7 bases fitting TRBD1. In germline, CDR1 is MNHEY, CDR2 SVGAGI. There are 17 residues in the CDR3. V gave up 2 bases and J gave up 8 bases; unmatched junction bases: 17. CDR3 DNA sequence: TGTGCCAGCAGTTACGGTCTGATTAGTGGGGACAGTGGAGGCTACACCTTC. The encoded protein is CASSYGLISGDSGGYTF.

This clonotype has only a few counts. The rearrangement joins TRBV30 to TRBJ1-1, with D tentatively TRBD1 (5 bases). V was trimmed by 0 bases and J by 0 bases, leaving 11 bases between them. Per germline, CDR1 GTSNPN and CDR2 SVGIG (reference sequence). CDR3 length equals 15 residues. CDR3 DNA sequence: TGTGCCTGGAGTGTTCCAGGGTACCTGAACACTGAAGCTTTCTTT. It codes for CAWSVPGYLNTEAFF.

This clonotype was seen many times. This chain links TRBV13 with TRBJ2-1; 7 bases match TRBD1. CDR3 length equals 14 residues. Germline CDR1 is PRHDT and CDR2 is FYEKMQ (reference sequence). The J segment lost 2 bases and the V segment lost 8 bases, leaving 6 bases of the junction unmatched. The CDR3 spells CASGRDRTYNEQFF. The DNA of the CDR3 is TGTGCCAGCGGCCGGGACAGAACCTACAATGAGCAGTTCTTC. Full variable domain (missing parts from reference TRBV13 and TRBJ2-1): AAGVIQSPRHLIKEKRETATLKCYPIPRHDTVYWYQQGPGQDPQFLISFYEKMQSDKGSIPDRFSAQQFSDYHSELNMSSLELGDSALYFCASGRDRTYNEQFFGPGTRLTVL.

The count of this clonotype is one. The CDR3 region has the DNA TGTGCCAGCAGCTTTGTCGGCACTCACTACGAGCAGTACTTC. This sequence encodes CASSFVGTHYEQYF. This rearrangement joins TRBV7-9 to TRBJ2-7, with D hard to call. This CDR3 is 14 amino acids long. CDR1 is SEHNR and CDR2 is FQNEAQ in the germline V gene (reference sequence). Trimming stripped 3 bases from V and 3 bases from J, with 12 bases between.

At least ten counts were recorded for this clonotype. This chain joins TRBV28 and TRBJ2-4; D is uncertain. This CDR3 contains 15 residues. Germline CDR1 is MDHEN and CDR2 is SYDVKM. Trimming cost V 2 bases and J 3 bases, with 11 bases left between them. DNA of the CDR3: TGTGCCAGCAGTTTACTTAGCTCCGGCAAAAACATTCAGTACTTC. It yields the protein CASSLLSSGKNIQYF.

This clonotype occurred many times. At one end the junction does not follow the germline gene, possibly because of a read error. The chain joins TRBV7-7 to TRBJ2-3; D unclear. Germline V gene sequence: CDR1 SSHAT, CDR2 FNYEAQ (reference sequence). The CDR3 is 13 residues long. Here the CDR3 DNA reads TGTGCTAGCAGCTTAGGGATTTTGGATACGCAGTATTTT. This sequence encodes CASSLGILDTQYF.

At least ten counts were recorded for this clonotype. The chain couples TRBV2 to TRBJ2-1; the D gene is possibly TRBD2 (6 bases). Germline values: CDR1 SNHLY, CDR2 FYNNEI. V was cut by 9 bases and J by 10 bases, with 13 bases left in between. This CDR3 comprises 11 residues. DNA for the CDR3: TGTGCCAGAGAGGGAGGAACGGAGCAGTTCTTC. It codes for CAREGGTEQFF. The variable domain in full, completed from reference TRBV2 and TRBJ2-1, reads EPEVTQTPSHQVTQMGQEVILRCVPISNHLYFYWYRQILGQKVEFLVSFYNNEISEKSEIFDDQFSVERPDGSNFTLKIRSTKLEDSAMYFCAREGGTEQFFGPGTRLTVL.

This clonotype was picked up a small number of times. The chain employs TRBV6-6 and TRBJ1-6; D remains unclear. CDR1 and CDR2 (germline): MNHNY, SVGAGI (reference sequence). The CDR3 totals 14 residues. The V end was cut by 0 bases, the J end by 7 bases, with 7 bases between. CDR3 sequence (DNA): TGTGCCAGCAGTTACTCGACGGGGAATTCACCCCTCCACTTT. Amino acids: CASSYSTGNSPLHF.

This clonotype was detected many times. The V call is TRBV30, the J call TRBJ2-3; D could derive from TRBD1 or TRBD2 (5 bases each). Germline CDR1 is GTSNPN and CDR2 is SVGIG (reference sequence). Trimming stripped 0 bases from V and 9 bases from J, with 16 bases between. The CDR3 runs 14 residues. CDR3 in amino acids: CAWSVLGELKTQYF. CDR3 nucleotides: TGTGCCTGGAGTGTACTAGGGGAACTGAAGACGCAGTATTTT.

This chain connects TRBV29-1 to TRBJ2-3; D remains ambiguous. V lost 0 bases and J 12 bases, leaving 13 bases between the germline ends. The CDR3 length is 12 residues. Looked up from germline, CDR1 is SQVTM and CDR2 is ANQGSEA. CDR3 DNA: TGCAGCGTTGAAGACTTACAAAGCATCCAGTATTTT. Its translation: CSVEDLQSIQYF.

This clonotype was picked up a small number of times. DNA for the CDR3: TGTGCCATCAGTCCCGCCGGGGCGGATACGCAGTATTTT. Its translation is CAISPAGADTQYF. The V and J genes are TRBV10-3 and TRBJ2-3; perhaps D is TRBD1 or TRBD2 (5 bases each). Germline V CDR1 and CDR2: ENHRY, SYGVKD. V was trimmed by 5 bases and J by 6 bases, leaving 12 bases between them. This CDR3 has 13 amino acids.

At least ten counts were recorded for this clonotype. The J gene is TRBJ1-4, the V gene TRBV30; 9 bases agree with TRBD1. Looked up from germline, CDR1 is GTSNPN and CDR2 is SVGIG (reference sequence). The CDR3 runs 13 residues. The ends lost 3 bases at V and 10 bases at J; junction bases unmatched: 6. The CDR3 protein is CAWRGTGIGKLFF. CDR3 in DNA: TGTGCCTGGAGGGGGACAGGGATAGGAAAACTGTTTTTT.

This clonotype was recorded many times. The rearrangement joins TRBV28 to TRBJ2-3; TRBD2 aligns across 13 bases. V gave up 3 bases and J gave up 8 bases; unmatched junction bases: 11. Germline CDR1 is MDHEN and CDR2 is SYDVKM. The CDR3 contains 17 residues. CDR3 nucleotides: TGTGCCAGCAGTTTTGACGACAGAGGACTAGCGGGAGTTACGCAGTATTTT. It codes for CASSFDDRGLAGVTQYF.

This clonotype was detected many times. This rearrangement joins TRBV28 to TRBJ1-3; possible D gene TRBD1, 5 bases. Looked up from germline, CDR1 is MDHEN and CDR2 is SYDVKM. Trimming removed 6 bases at V and 0 bases at J, with 9 bases between. This CDR3 spans 14 amino acids. The CDR3 region has the DNA TGTGCCAGCAGGACAGCCGGCTCTGGAAACACCATATATTTT. Translation gives CASRTAGSGNTIYF.

This clonotype showed up just a few times. The rearrangement links TRBV3-1 to TRBJ1-3; no definite D call. Per the germline V gene, CDR1 is LGHDT and CDR2 is YNNKEL (reference sequence). The CDR3 runs to 15 residues. Trimming took 2 bases from V and 0 from J, leaving 8 bases between them. The CDR3 bases are TGTGCCAGCAGCCAACCGCATAGCTCTGGAAACACCATATATTTT. Its protein is CASSQPHSSGNTIYF.

This clonotype was seen ten or more times. The V gene is TRBV28, the J gene TRBJ2-7, with D possibly TRBD1 on 6 matching bases. V shed 5 bases and J shed 2 bases, with 19 bases lying between them. Germline loops: CDR1 MDHEN, CDR2 SYDVKM. CDR3 size: 16 residues. CDR3 protein: CASSPAPGAGTYEQYF. Here the CDR3 DNA reads TGTGCCAGCAGTCCGGCGCCAGGGGCCGGTACCTACGAGCAGTACTTC. The full variable domain, rest sourced from reference TRBV28 and TRBJ2-7, is DVKVTQSSRYLVKRTGEKVFLECVQDMDHENMFWYRQDPGLGLRLIYFSYDVKMKEKGDIPEGYSVSREKKERFSLILESASTNQTSMYLCASSPAPGAGTYEQYFGPGTRLTVT.

The CDR3 here is CASSQYQRESGPDTQYF. The CDR3 DNA reads as TGTGCCAGCAGCCAATACCAGCGGGAGTCGGGCCCAGATACGCAGTATTTT. This sequence joins TRBV7-8 and TRBJ2-3, with TRBD2 matching 8 bases. Germline V CDR1 and CDR2: SGHVS, FQNEAQ. The CDR3 sequence is 17 residues long. The J segment lost 4 bases and the V segment lost 5 bases, leaving 14 bases of the junction unmatched.

This clonotype came up many times. DNA of the CDR3: TGCAGCGTTAACGGGCGTAGCGGGACCAGGGAGCAGTTCTTC. Amino acid sequence: CSVNGRSGTREQFF. This chain connects TRBV29-1 to TRBJ2-1; TRBD2 aligns across 8 bases. The J segment lost 10 bases and the V segment lost 5 bases, leaving 13 bases of the junction unmatched. The germline CDR1 and CDR2 sequences are SQVTM and ANQGSEA. CDR3 length: 14 amino acids.